The rows below give T cell receptor beta chains drawn from one sample of a study of control samples from healthy donors and cancer patients. The table came from immunoSEQ multiplex PCR; TCRdb's copy has only in-frame clones and leaves some out. The sample records about 130,000 clones, roughly 92% being singletons. The specimen sequenced was PBMCs. The receptors come from a man older than 75 with head and neck cancer. The CDR3 runs from the conserved cysteine through the conserved F or W. Fields, in order: CDR3 DNA, CDR3 protein, J gene, V gene, D gene, clone size. A D gene is named only where the DNA matches it firmly. Some rows have no size entry. The others give once, few or many, or a class for an expanded clone.

DNA: TGTGCCACGCAGTCCTACGAGCAGTACTTC
CDR3: CATQSYEQYF
J: TRBJ2-7
V: TRBV6-5
D: NA
size: NA

DNA: TGTGCCAGCAGCTTAGATATTGAACACCTGCGCCTGCCCTACGAGCAGTACTTC
CDR3: CASSLDIEHLRLPYEQYF
J: TRBJ2-7
V: TRBV11-3
D: NA
size: NA

DNA: TGTGCCAGCAGCTCCACAGGGGGCTTCTACAATGAGCAGTTCTTC
CDR3: CASSSTGGFYNEQFF
J: TRBJ2-1
V: TRBV5-4
D: TRBD1
size: once

DNA: TGTGCCCACGGGAGGTCTAATGAAAAACTGTTTTTT
CDR3: CAHGRSNEKLFF
J: TRBJ1-4
V: TRBV28
D: NA
size: NA

DNA: TGTGCCATCAGTGAGTGGCGGGACCGGGCGGATACGCAGTATTTT
CDR3: CAISEWRDRADTQYF
J: TRBJ2-3
V: TRBV10-3
D: NA
size: NA

DNA: TGTGCCAGCAGCCCCAGACTAGCGGGGGGGAATGAGCAGTTCTTC
CDR3: CASSPRLAGGNEQFF
J: TRBJ2-1
V: TRBV6-2/TRBV6-3
D: TRBD2
size: NA

DNA: TGTGCCAGCAGTTTAGGAAGGAACACTGAAGCTTTCTTT
CDR3: CASSLGRNTEAFF
J: TRBJ1-1
V: TRBV27
D: NA
size: once

DNA: TGTGCCAGCAGCTTGGGACAGGCTGGGGCCAACGTCCTGACTTTC
CDR3: CASSLGQAGANVLTF
J: TRBJ2-6
V: TRBV7-6
D: TRBD1
size: NA

DNA: TGTGCCTGGAGTGTACTACGGTACTCTGGAAACACCATATATTTT
CDR3: CAWSVLRYSGNTIYF
J: TRBJ1-3
V: TRBV30
D: NA
size: NA

DNA: TGTGCCAGCAGTGAAGGGTGGGGACTAGCGGGGGGGACCCAGTACTTC
CDR3: CASSEGWGLAGGTQYF
J: TRBJ2-5
V: TRBV2
D: TRBD2
size: NA

DNA: TGCGCCAGCAGTTCAACTAGCGGGAGCTACGAGCAGTACTTC
CDR3: CASSSTSGSYEQYF
J: TRBJ2-7
V: TRBV5-1
D: TRBD2
size: NA

DNA: TGTGCCATCAGTGAGTCCAATTACGAGCAGTACTTC
CDR3: CAISESNYEQYF
J: TRBJ2-7
V: TRBV10-3
D: NA
size: few

DNA: TGTGCCAGCCAGGACAGGGTAAATTCACCCCTCCACTTT
CDR3: CASQDRVNSPLHF
J: TRBJ1-6
V: TRBV6-5
D: TRBD1
size: NA

DNA: TGCGCCAGCAGCCTCGACAGGCCCTACGAGCAGTACTTC
CDR3: CASSLDRPYEQYF
J: TRBJ2-7
V: TRBV5-1
D: NA
size: NA

DNA: TGCGCCAGCAGCTTTTGGCGGGAGGACCTCTACAATGAGCAGTTCTTC
CDR3: CASSFWREDLYNEQFF
J: TRBJ2-1
V: TRBV5-1
D: TRBD2
size: NA

DNA: TGTGCCAGCAGTTACAGCCCGGGGGAAGATTCACCCCTCCACTTT
CDR3: CASSYSPGEDSPLHF
J: TRBJ1-6
V: TRBV6-5
D: NA
size: NA

DNA: TGTGCCAGCAGCCAAGATGCCTTCTCCTACGAGCAGTACTTC
CDR3: CASSQDAFSYEQYF
J: TRBJ2-7
V: TRBV3-1/TRBV3-2
D: NA
size: NA

DNA: TGTGCCAGCAGGCCCATCAGGATTGGTTCGGAAGCTTTCTTT
CDR3: CASRPIRIGSEAFF
J: TRBJ1-1
V: TRBV6-5
D: NA
size: NA

DNA: TGTGCCAGCTCGCCTGGACAGAAGAACACTGAAGCTTTCTTT
CDR3: CASSPGQKNTEAFF
J: TRBJ1-1
V: TRBV18
D: NA
size: NA

DNA: TGTGCCAGCAGGGACAGGGGCGGTGAGCAGTTCTTC
CDR3: CASRDRGGEQFF
J: TRBJ2-1
V: TRBV25-1
D: TRBD1
size: NA

DNA: TGCGCCAGCAGCAATTTCTGGAGTGCGACAGATACGCAGTATTTT
CDR3: CASSNFWSATDTQYF
J: TRBJ2-3
V: TRBV4-1
D: NA
size: NA

DNA: TGTGCCAGCAGTGAAGTCTCGACAGGTTGGAGAAAACTGTTTTTT
CDR3: CASSEVSTGWRKLFF
J: TRBJ1-4
V: TRBV6-1
D: NA
size: NA

DNA: TGTGCCAGTAGAAACAGGGAGAACACTGAAGCTTTCTTT
CDR3: CASRNRENTEAFF
J: TRBJ1-1
V: TRBV19
D: NA
size: NA

DNA: TGTGCCAGCAGTGAAGTGTCATCGACAGAATATGGCTACACCTTC
CDR3: CASSEVSSTEYGYTF
J: TRBJ1-2
V: TRBV6-1
D: NA
size: NA

DNA: TGCGCCAGCAGCTTGGATCGGGGCCCGGGTGTGACCCAGTACTTC
CDR3: CASSLDRGPGVTQYF
J: TRBJ2-5
V: TRBV5-1
D: NA
size: NA

DNA: TGCGCCAGCAGCCAGGACAGCTATGGCTACACCTTC
CDR3: CASSQDSYGYTF
J: TRBJ1-2
V: TRBV5-1
D: NA
size: NA

DNA: TGTGCCAGCCTTTTCCAACCATGGCCCGCCGAAAAACTGTTTTTT
CDR3: CASLFQPWPAEKLFF
J: TRBJ1-4
V: TRBV2
D: NA
size: NA

DNA: TGTGCCAGCAGCTTAGACCCCGGGGCCGACGAGCAGTACTTC
CDR3: CASSLDPGADEQYF
J: TRBJ2-7
V: TRBV7-9
D: NA
size: NA

DNA: TGTGCCAGTAGTGCTTGGACAGGCCAAGAGACCCAGTACTTC
CDR3: CASSAWTGQETQYF
J: TRBJ2-5
V: TRBV19
D: TRBD1
size: NA

DNA: TGTGCCAGCAGTTACCGTCCGTCCAGCTCCTACAATGAGCAGTTCTTC
CDR3: CASSYRPSSSYNEQFF
J: TRBJ2-1
V: TRBV6-5
D: NA
size: NA